A selection of T cell receptor beta chains follows, all from one sample in a study of cytomegalovirus exposure and HLA in healthy donors. The repertoire was sequenced with immunoSEQ multiplex PCR; TCRdb's copy has only in-frame clones and lacks some. The sample lists approximately 150,000 clones; 60% to 80% were seen once. The material sequenced was PBMCs. The receptors derive from a male donor in good health and CMV-seronegative. Both conserved end residues are part of each CDR3. D genes are given only for firm matches. Not all rows give a size; the values are once, few, many and, for expanded clones, a class.

J | size | D | V | CDR3 | DNA
TRBJ1-1 | . | . | TRBV30 | CAWSVREGVTNEAFF | TGTGCCTGGAGTGTAAGGGAGGGCGTTACAAATGAAGCTTTCTTT
TRBJ2-5 | once | . | TRBV27 | CASSPREFQETQYF | TGTGCCAGCAGTCCTCGGGAATTCCAAGAGACCCAGTACTTC
TRBJ1-4 | . | TRBD1 | TRBV19 | CASRDRVVGNEKLFF | TGTGCCAGTCGCGACAGGGTTGTGGGTAATGAAAAACTGTTTTTT
TRBJ2-7 | . | . | TRBV5-4 | CASSLGAVPYEQYF | TGTGCCAGCAGCTTGGGGGCAGTACCCTACGAGCAGTACTTC
TRBJ2-5 | . | . | TRBV19 | CASSALGGDQETQYF | TGTGCCAGTAGTGCCCTTGGCGGGGACCAAGAGACCCAGTACTTC
TRBJ2-3 | . | TRBD1 | TRBV2 | CATVRDRGSDTQYF | TGTGCCACGGTCCGGGACAGGGGTTCAGATACGCAGTATTTT
TRBJ2-7 | . | . | TRBV9 | CASSVASQNEQYF | TGTGCCAGCAGCGTAGCTTCTCAGAACGAGCAGTACTTC
TRBJ1-1 | few | . | TRBV7-8 | CASKRGLGNTEAFF | TGTGCCAGCAAGCGAGGGCTGGGGAACACTGAAGCTTTCTTT
TRBJ1-4 | . | . | TRBV7-9 | CASSLGAETTNEKLFF | TGTGCCAGCAGCCTGGGGGCAGAAACAACTAATGAAAAACTGTTTTTT
TRBJ2-3 | . | . | TRBV21-1 | CASSKPDRAGGPTDTQYF | TGTGCCAGCAGCAAACCGGATCGGGCGGGGGGCCCCACAGATACGCAGTATTTT
TRBJ2-3 | . | . | TRBV7-2 | CASSSPPTRNTQYF | TGTGCCAGCAGCTCTCCTCCGACTAGGAATACGCAGTATTTT
TRBJ2-7 | . | . | TRBV7-6 | CASSLGGGHQTYEQYF | TGTGCCAGCAGCTTAGGGGGGGGGCACCAAACCTACGAGCAGTACTTC
TRBJ2-3 | . | . | TRBV11-2 | CASSLAGEGRTQYF | TGTGCCAGCAGCTTAGCCGGGGAAGGGCGTACGCAGTATTTT
TRBJ2-7 | many | . | TRBV2 | CASSGNWEQYF | TGTGCCAGCAGTGGTAACTGGGAGCAGTACTTC
TRBJ1-2 | . | . | TRBV6-1 | CASSGETAGYTF | TGTGCCAGCAGTGGAGAGACAGCTGGCTACACCTTC
TRBJ1-4 | few | . | TRBV18 | CASSPHREGEKLFF | TGTGCCAGCTCACCACACAGGGAGGGTGAAAAACTGTTTTTT
TRBJ2-3 | . | . | TRBV18 | CASSRRTVHTDTQYF | TGTGCCAGCTCACGAAGGACAGTACACACAGATACGCAGTATTTT
TRBJ1-5 | . | TRBD1 | TRBV19 | CASSGQGIINQPQHF | TGTGCCAGTAGTGGACAGGGGATAATAAATCAGCCCCAGCATTTT
TRBJ1-1 | . | . | TRBV18 | CASSGDTEAFF | TGTGCCAGCTCCGGGGACACTGAAGCTTTCTTT
TRBJ2-7 | . | . | TRBV7-2 | CASSLASGMNSYEQYF | TGTGCCAGCAGCTTAGCCTCGGGGATGAACTCCTACGAGCAGTACTTC
TRBJ2-5 | . | . | TRBV28 | CASTPPGGLETQYF | TGTGCCAGCACCCCCCCCGGGGGGCTCGAGACCCAGTACTTC
TRBJ1-5 | once | . | TRBV19 | CASSTDLGGYQPQHF | TGTGCCAGTAGTACAGATCTGGGAGGATATCAGCCCCAGCATTTT
TRBJ2-1 | . | TRBD2 | TRBV7-6 | CASSLWGPGTSGGRDEQFF | TGTGCCAGCAGCTTATGGGGTCCAGGGACTAGCGGGGGTCGGGATGAGCAGTTCTTC
TRBJ2-4 | once | . | TRBV10-3 | CATVDRAKNIQYF | TGTGCCACCGTAGACAGAGCCAAAAACATTCAGTACTTC
TRBJ2-1 | . | TRBD1 | TRBV7-3 | CASRLTGRDEQFF | TGTGCCAGCAGGTTGACAGGGCGGGATGAGCAGTTCTTC
TRBJ1-2 | . | TRBD1 | TRBV19 | CASSTGQANYGYTF | TGTGCCAGTAGTACCGGACAGGCTAACTATGGCTACACCTTC
TRBJ2-1 | . | TRBD1 | TRBV14 | CASSLRTGISYNEQFF | TGTGCCAGCAGCTTAAGGACAGGGATCTCCTACAATGAGCAGTTCTTC
TRBJ2-1 | . | TRBD2 | TRBV4-3 | CASSLNLGLAGGREQFF | TGCGCCAGCAGCCTCAACCTTGGACTAGCGGGGGGGCGTGAGCAGTTCTTC
TRBJ2-5 | . | . | TRBV2 | CASTGVRETQYF | TGTGCCAGCACCGGGGTCCGGGAGACCCAGTACTTC
TRBJ1-1 | . | . | TRBV7-9 | CASSPREGTEAFF | TGTGCCAGCAGCCCTAGGGAGGGAACTGAAGCTTTCTTT
TRBJ2-3 | . | TRBD2 | TRBV30 | CAWRPLGGGARDTQYF | TGTGCCTGGAGGCCGCTTGGCGGGGGGGCTCGGGATACGCAGTATTTT
TRBJ1-1 | . | TRBD1 | TRBV4-3 | CASSQLGQGSTEAFF | TGCGCCAGCAGCCAACTCGGACAGGGGAGCACTGAAGCTTTCTTT
TRBJ1-2 | . | TRBD1 | TRBV5-6 | CASSSLDRAGYTF | TGTGCCAGCAGCTCACTGGACAGGGCGGGCTACACCTTC
TRBJ1-5 | . | . | TRBV30 | CAWSRDSNQPQHF | TGTGCCTGGAGCAGGGATAGCAATCAGCCCCAGCATTTT
TRBJ1-2 | . | TRBD1 | TRBV30 | CAWSVQGEGYTF | TGTGCCTGGAGTGTACAGGGGGAGGGCTACACCTTC
TRBJ2-7 | . | TRBD1 | TRBV27 | CASSISPPGQGSYEQYF | TGTGCCAGCAGTATATCCCCGCCGGGACAGGGGAGCTACGAGCAGTACTTC
TRBJ1-1 | . | . | TRBV9 | CASSVDGGLGTEAFF | TGTGCCAGCAGCGTAGATGGGGGGTTAGGGACTGAAGCTTTCTTT
TRBJ1-3 | . | TRBD1 | TRBV11-2 | CASSLGQILFGNTIYF | TGTGCCAGCAGCTTGGGACAGATCCTTTTCGGAAACACCATATATTTT
TRBJ1-5 | . | . | TRBV18 | CASSPVGGDQPQHF | TGTGCCAGCTCACCCGTTGGAGGCGATCAGCCCCAGCATTTT
TRBJ1-4 | . | . | TRBV7-2 | CASSLGRENEKLFF | TGTGCCAGCAGCTTGGGCAGGGAAAATGAAAAACTGTTTTTT
TRBJ2-7 | few | TRBD2 | TRBV30 | CAWSGGLAGREQYF | TGTGCCTGGAGTGGGGGACTAGCGGGACGGGAGCAGTACTTC
TRBJ2-1 | . | TRBD2 | TRBV5-1 | CASSLETSGRRNEQFF | TGCGCCAGCAGCTTGGAGACTAGCGGGAGACGCAATGAGCAGTTCTTC
TRBJ1-1 | . | . | TRBV7-6 | CASSLAGGGVTEAFF | TGTGCCAGCAGCTTAGCGGGAGGGGGAGTCACTGAAGCTTTCTTT
TRBJ1-1 | few | . | TRBV5-4 | CASSLERGTEAFF | TGTGCCAGCAGCTTGGAGAGAGGCACTGAAGCTTTCTTT
TRBJ1-1 | . | . | TRBV6-5 | CASSQTRIGAEAFF | TGTGCCAGCAGTCAAACACGGATCGGGGCTGAAGCTTTCTTT